These 12 T cell receptor beta chains came from one sample sequenced in a study of blood T cell repertoires in COVID-19. TCRdb's table, derived via immunoSEQ multiplex PCR, lists solely in-frame clones and lacks some. Of 150,000 to 200,000 clones in the sample, 90% were seen once. The sequenced sample consisted of peripheral blood. The source is a man aged 60-69 years with active or convalescent COVID-19.

The chain joins TRBV7-2 to TRBJ2-2; 7 bases line up with TRBD2. Unmatched junction bases numbered 2, after V lost 0 bases and J lost 1 base. Germline CDR1 SGHTA, CDR2 FQGNSA. The CDR3 is 16 amino acids. This CDR3 is CASSLAGGRNTGELFF. As DNA, the CDR3 is TGTGCCAGCAGCTTAGCCGGCGGGAGGAACACCGGGGAGCTGTTTTTT.

This chain connects TRBV25-1 to TRBJ1-2; D unclear. CDR1 and CDR2 (germline): MGHDK, SYGVNS. The CDR3 consists of 16 residues. The ends were cut back, 3 bases at V and 4 bases at J, with 18 bases in the middle. The CDR3 DNA is TGTGCCAGCAGTGAGAGGAGGGTTCCTAGTGGCTATGGCTACACCTTC. Amino acid sequence: CASSERRVPSGYGYTF.

This chain uses TRBV29-1 with TRBJ2-3; maybe TRBD2 (6 bases). The germline gives CDR1 SQVTM, CDR2 ANQGSEA. Trimming shortened V by 4 bases and J by 4 bases, and 12 bases separated the two germline ends. CDR3 length equals 13 residues. The CDR3 DNA sequence: TGCAGCGTTGGGGACGGGAGATCAGATACGCAGTATTTT. Protein: CSVGDGRSDTQYF.

The V and J genes are TRBV21-1 and TRBJ1-1; the D call in the table, TRBD1, was not verified against the DNA. TRBV21-1 is shown as a pseudogene. The CDR3 sequence is 17 residues long. CDR3 sequence reads: CASSREDPGQGNTEAFF. CDR3 in DNA: TGTGCCAGCAGCAGAGAGGATCCGGGACAGGGGAACACTGAAGCTTTCTTT.

V usage is TRBV19 and J usage is TRBJ1-5, with TRBD1 identical over 7 bases. The CDR3 has 16 amino acids. CDR1 and CDR2 (germline): LNHDA, SQIVND (reference sequence). Trimming at V came to 1 base and at J to 1 base, leaving 4 bases not matched to a gene. The CDR3: CASSIGQGRSNQPQHF. DNA of the CDR3: TGTGCCAGTAGTATAGGACAGGGAAGGAGCAATCAGCCCCAGCATTTT. Based on the CDR3 plus reference TRBV19 and TRBJ1-5, the full variable domain is DGGITQSPKYLFRKEGQNVTLSCEQNLNHDAMYWYRQDPGQGLRLIYYSQIVNDFQKGDIAEGYSVSREKKESFPLTVTSAQKNPTAFYLCASSIGQGRSNQPQHFGDGTRLSIL.

The gene calls are TRBV6-5 and TRBJ2-7, with 7 positions matching TRBD1. Germline CDR1 is MNHEY and CDR2 is SVGAGI. Losses at the gene ends were 4 bases for V and 5 bases for J; bases not matched to a gene: 2. This CDR3 region has 12 residues. The DNA of the CDR3 is TGTGCCAGCAGTTCTAGGGGGCACGAGCAGTACTTC. Protein sequence: CASSSRGHEQYF.

J is TRBJ2-3 and V is TRBV4-1; possibly TRBD2 for D (6 bases). Trimming cost V 2 bases and J 2 bases, with 17 bases left between them. CDR3 size: 17 residues. In germline, CDR1 is MGHRA, CDR2 YSYEKL. CDR3 amino acids: CASSQRRAGVYTDTQYF. The CDR3, as DNA: TGCGCCAGCAGCCAAAGGAGGGCAGGAGTTTACACAGATACGCAGTATTTT.

The V and J genes are TRBV5-1 and TRBJ2-3, with 10 bases aligning to TRBD1. This CDR3 region has 15 residues. J gave up 5 bases and V 4 bases, and 7 bases lay outside the gene matches. CDR1 is SGHRS, CDR2 YFSETQ, per germline. As DNA, the CDR3 is TGCGCCAGCAGCCAAGGGACAGGGGATGTAGATACGCAGTATTTT. This encodes CASSQGTGDVDTQYF.

V usage is TRBV9 and J usage is TRBJ1-2; a possible D gene is TRBD1 (6 bases). Germline CDR1 is SGDLS and CDR2 is YYNGEE. This CDR3 region has 14 residues. Trimming removed 6 bases from V and 3 bases from J, with 15 bases in between. The CDR3 sequence: CASTPDSGDYGYTF. In DNA, the CDR3 is TGTGCCAGCACTCCGGATTCAGGGGACTATGGCTACACCTTC.

This chain links TRBV19 with TRBJ1-2, with 8 bases matching TRBD1. CDR3 length equals 14 residues. V shed 7 bases, J shed 2 bases, and the junction held 6 bases outside the gene matches. Germline V gene lookup returns CDR1 LNHDA and CDR2 SQIVND (reference sequence). In DNA, the CDR3 is TGTGCCAGTAAGCGGACAGGGAGAAACTATGGCTACACCTTC. Translating gives CASKRTGRNYGYTF.

The V gene is TRBV12-5, the J gene TRBJ2-7; possibly TRBD2 for D (6 bases). From germline, CDR1 is LGHNT and CDR2 FRNRAP. The germline V and J ends were trimmed by 4 bases and 1 base, with 11 bases remaining between them. CDR3 length: 14 amino acids. The CDR3 here is CASGSGGSSYEQYF. The CDR3 DNA reads as TGTGCTAGTGGTTCCGGGGGTTCGTCCTACGAGCAGTACTTC.

The sample holds one count of this clone. J is TRBJ2-3 and V is TRBV10-3, with 11 bases that match TRBD2. The CDR3 is 14 amino acids. V trimming: 7 bases; J trimming: 3 bases; junction bases outside the gene matches: 3. Germline assignment: CDR1 ENHRY and CDR2 SYGVKD. CDR3 nucleotide sequence: TGTGCCATCAAGGTAGCGGGAGGGACAGATACGCAGTATTTT. As protein: CAIKVAGGTDTQYF.